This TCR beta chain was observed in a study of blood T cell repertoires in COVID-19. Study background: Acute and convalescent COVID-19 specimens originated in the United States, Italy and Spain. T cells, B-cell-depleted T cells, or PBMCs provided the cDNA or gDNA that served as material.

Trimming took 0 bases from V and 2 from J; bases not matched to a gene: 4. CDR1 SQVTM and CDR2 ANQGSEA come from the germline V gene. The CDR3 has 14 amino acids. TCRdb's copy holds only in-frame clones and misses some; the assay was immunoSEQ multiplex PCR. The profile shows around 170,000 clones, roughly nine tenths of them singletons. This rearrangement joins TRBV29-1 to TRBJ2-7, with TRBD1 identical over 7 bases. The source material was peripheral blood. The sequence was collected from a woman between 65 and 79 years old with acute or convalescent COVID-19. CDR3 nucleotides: TGCAGCGTTGAAGAGACAGGGTTCACCTACGAGCAGTACTTC. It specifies CSVEETGFTYEQYF.